This TCR beta chain was recovered during a study of OX40 agonist ivuxolimab in advanced cancers. Study information: As their treatment, patients were administered ivuxolimab, an agonistic anti-OX40 (CD134) antibody.

Study observations and caveats: Patients who responded partially at 0.1-3.0 mg/kg showed clonal expansion ranking among the lowest. Averaged across samples, CD8+ T cells carried more expanded clones than CD4+ did.

Per the germline V gene, CDR1 is KGHSH and CDR2 is LQKENI. This CDR3 contains 17 residues. After removal of 5 bases from V and 6 bases from J, the junction contained 12 bases not matched to a gene. Generated by immunoSEQ multiplex PCR, the TCRdb table keeps only in-frame clones and is missing some. The table records 75,000 to 95,000 clones, more than 85% of them present only once. Of note for this clone: Antigen: not known.

The chain uses TRBV18 and TRBJ2-1; the match to TRBD2 covers 11 bases. The source was CD4+ or CD8+ T cells sorted from blood, collected in a trial of the OX40 agonist ivuxolimab. The sequence was obtained from an adult with an advanced solid tumor such as melanoma, head and neck, liver or kidney cancer. The CDR3, as DNA: TGTGCCAGCTCATCTCAGACCGGACTAGCGGGCTTCAATGAGCAGTTCTTC. Protein product: CASSSQTGLAGFNEQFF.